The clone carrying this TCR beta chain appeared once. Since no conserved phenylalanine or tryptophan closes the CDR3, a read error is the likely cause. The CDR3 loop spans 15 amino acids. Per the germline V gene, CDR1 is SGHAT and CDR2 is FQNNGV. This record comes from a study of tumor and adjacent non-tumor tissue in lung cancer. No cell sorting was done before RNA was extracted from the tissue. TCRbeta libraries were built with three rounds of nested PCR, modified from ARM-PCR. In TCRdb, the multiplex PCR reads were re-called with MiXCR into one record per CDR3 protein. The profile shows around 140,000 distinct CDR3 sequences, approximately 72% of them singletons.

The sequenced material came from lung tumor tissue. J is TRBJ2-5 and V is TRBV11-2, with 7 bases matching TRBD1. The TCR was taken from a man aged 55 to 70 with small cell lung cancer. The chain's CDR3 is CASCLQGLHQESQYL. CDR3 sequence (DNA): TGTGCCAGCTGCTTACAGGGGCTACACCAAGAGAGCCAGTACTTA.